This T cell receptor (beta chain) was documented in a study of T cells in Graves' hyperthyroidism and ophthalmopathy. Findings and caveats of the study: It was a median approximately 6.9 months before onset that the model predicted ophthalmopathy.

Comments on this clonotype: Antigen unknown.

There were TCR beta CDR3 regions amplified from RNA transcripts. The TCR CDR3 was amplified in a first-round RT-PCR using the HTBI primer set. MiXCR, run by TCRdb on the multiplex PCR reads, gives a single entry per CDR3 protein. The data contain approximately 49,000 distinct CDR3 sequences, around 55% of them singletons. CDR1 and CDR2 (germline): SGHVS, FQNEAQ. V was pared by 7 bases and J by 8 bases, with 23 bases between. The CDR3 consists of 15 residues. This TCR was recovered from a man younger than 30 with Graves' hyperthyroidism. The sample comprised peripheral blood or thyroid tissue (not recorded which). This rearrangement joins TRBV7-8 to TRBJ1-2; D perhaps matches TRBD1 (5 bases). The CDR3 protein is CASTASPAGTRGYTF. For the CDR3, the DNA is TGTGCCAGCACCGCTAGCCCCGCCGGGACGCGCGGCTACACCTTC.